The 31 T cell receptor beta chains reported below all come from one sample, sequenced in a study of T-cell reconstitution after alpha-beta-depleted transplantation in children (dated by TCRdb to the mid-2010s). What this sample's treatment or condition label stands for: allogeneic hematopoietic cell transplantation with graft depleted of TCRalphabeta T cells and CD19 B cells. The library was generated by PCR. The sequencing machine was an Illumina HiSeq 2500. TCR library preparation used molecular barcoding, with unique molecular identifiers applied to normalize quantification of the TCRbeta repertoire. Starting from the raw public reads, TCRdb applied fastp trimming at Q25, assembled clones with MiXCR and retained in-frame beta chains. Rows with a matching CDR3 protein are joined into one entry that keeps the most common DNA and genes. The sample table holds about 160,000 distinct CDR3 sequences, of which around 10% were seen once. The ten top clones hold around 13% of the sample.

The specimen comprised PBMCs, sampled before TCRalphabeta/CD19-depleted stem cell transplant. The receptor set was obtained from a boy younger than 10 with acute myeloid leukemia, due to receive a stem cell transplant.

This clonotype was recorded at least ten times. This chain links TRBV7-2 with TRBJ2-7; D gene ambiguous. This CDR3 has 14 residues. V was clipped by 1 base and J by 4 bases, with 11 bases between them. Germline-derived CDR1 and CDR2 are SGHTA and FQGNSA. CDR3: CASSLGRVEYEQYF. In nucleotides, the CDR3 is TGTGCCAGCAGCTTAGGACGGGTTGAATACGAGCAGTACTTC.

This clonotype appeared many times. Here the CDR3 reads CSVLDRQGGYTF. In nucleotides, the CDR3 is TGCAGCGTTCTTGACAGGCAGGGGGGCTACACCTTC. This chain joins TRBV29-1 and TRBJ1-2, with D perhaps TRBD1 (6 bases). Deletions cut 5 bases from V and 8 bases from J, with 15 bases between. Germline V gene data show CDR1 as SQVTM and CDR2 as ANQGSEA. CDR3 length: 12 residues.

This clonotype has ten or more counts. This rearrangement joins TRBV27 to TRBJ2-1; no clear D. Per the germline V gene, CDR1 is MNHEY and CDR2 is SMNVEV (reference sequence). Trimming removed 2 bases at V and 5 bases at J, with 10 bases between. The CDR3 is 14 residues long. CDR3 DNA: TGTGCCAGCAGTTTACTTGGCGGAGACAATGAGCAGTTCTTC. Its protein product is CASSLLGGDNEQFF.

Ten or more counts support this clonotype. This chain joins TRBV5-6 and TRBJ2-3; 12 nucleotides match TRBD2. Germline V lookup: CDR1 SGHDT, CDR2 YYEEEE. There are 16 residues in the CDR3. Unmatched junction bases numbered 9, after V lost 4 bases and J lost 6 bases. The CDR3 DNA reads as TGTGCCAGCAGCCGATCTAGCGGGGGGGCGCGGGATACGCAGTATTTT. This translates into CASSRSSGGARDTQYF.

This clonotype was recorded many times. The CDR3 protein is CASSFGTINEQFF. The CDR3 nucleotides read TGTGCCAGCAGCTTCGGGACTATCAATGAGCAGTTCTTC. This chain links TRBV27 with TRBJ2-1; TRBD2 aligns across 7 bases. Germline lookup yields CDR1 MNHEY and CDR2 SMNVEV (reference sequence). CDR3 length: 13 amino acids. V lost 6 bases, J lost 6 bases, and 5 bases stayed unmatched.

This clonotype occurred many times. The rearrangement links TRBV4-1 to TRBJ2-3; D not certain. The CDR3 totals 17 residues. V was shortened by 0 bases and J by 4 bases, with 17 bases between the two germline ends. Germline V gene sequence: CDR1 MGHRA, CDR2 YSYEKL. The CDR3 sequence is CASSQDSASLSADTQYF. Written as DNA, the CDR3 is TGCGCCAGCAGCCAAGATTCGGCTAGTCTGAGTGCAGATACGCAGTATTTT.

In its sample, this clonotype was seen many times. This chain links TRBV2 with TRBJ2-6; weak D call: TRBD1 (5 bases). The CDR3 spans 15 residues. V lost 4 bases and J 2 bases, leaving 9 bases between the germline ends. The germline V gene has CDR1 SNHLY and CDR2 FYNNEI. The CDR3 region is CASSVGAAGANVLTF. CDR3 in DNA: TGTGCCAGCAGTGTAGGGGCGGCTGGGGCCAACGTCCTGACTTTC.

This clonotype was observed at least ten times. The chain carries TRBV5-1 and TRBJ2-7; the D is unclear. The CDR3 consists of 14 residues. CDR1 is SGHRS and CDR2 is YFSETQ in the germline V gene. With 0 bases removed from V and 3 bases from J, the gap between germline ends came to 10 bases. The CDR3 sequence is CASSLAPDYYEQYV. DNA of the CDR3: TGCGCCAGCAGCTTGGCTCCAGATTACTACGAGCAGTACGTC.

Ten or more counts support this clonotype. The chain joins TRBV11-2 to TRBJ1-5; D remains unclear. V was cut by 1 base and J by 9 bases, with 10 bases left in between. CDR1 and CDR2 (germline): SGHAT, FQNNGV. There are 13 residues in the CDR3. CDR3 nucleotides: TGTGCCAGCAGCTTAGGGAGGGAGCGGCCCCAGCATTTT. The encoded protein is CASSLGRERPQHF. Drawing the rest from reference TRBV11-2 and TRBJ1-5, the complete variable domain is EAGVAQSPRYKIIEKRQSVAFWCNPISGHATLYWYQQILGQGPKLLIQFQNNGVVDDSQLPKDRFSAERLKGVDSTLKIQPAKLEDSAVYLCASSLGRERPQHFGDGTRLSIL.

J is TRBJ2-1 and V is TRBV4-1, with TRBD2 matching 11 bases. Looked up from germline, CDR1 is MGHRA and CDR2 is YSYEKL. V trimming: 0 bases; J trimming: 4 bases; junction bases outside the gene matches: 5. The CDR3 is 17 amino acids. The CDR3 sequence is CASSQESLAGGYNEQFF. CDR3 bases: TGCGCCAGCAGCCAAGAATCCCTAGCGGGGGGATACAATGAGCAGTTCTTC.

The chain couples TRBV2 to TRBJ2-1, with D tentatively TRBD1 or TRBD2 (5 bases each). This CDR3 spans 16 amino acids. Germline-derived CDR1 and CDR2 are SNHLY and FYNNEI. Deletions cut 6 bases from V and 10 bases from J, with 25 bases between. As DNA, the CDR3 is TGTGCCAGCAGAGCGACCGGGACCGGGGCCTTAAGGGAGCAGTTCTTC. Amino acids: CASRATGTGALREQFF.

Turning to this clonotype: A single base separates this from a much larger clone, so it may be a read error. The chain is built from TRBV5-1 and TRBJ2-3, with D tentatively TRBD1 (5 bases). Per the germline V gene, CDR1 is SGHRS and CDR2 is YFSETQ. This CDR3 region has 15 residues. CDR3 residues: CASSPPTDFTDTPYF. Here the CDR3 DNA reads TGCGCCAGCAGCCCGCCGACAGACTTCACAGATACGCCGTATTTT.

V gene TRBV5-1 combines with J gene TRBJ2-2; weak D call: TRBD2 (5 bases). This CDR3 is built from 13 residues. Germline CDR1 SGHRS, CDR2 YFSETQ. Trimming removed 5 bases from V and 3 bases from J, with 8 bases in between. The CDR3 loop reads CASRPGDTGELFF. CDR3 sequence (DNA): TGCGCCAGCAGGCCCGGGGACACCGGGGAGCTGTTTTTT.

The table lists this clonotype with many counts. The chain carries TRBV10-3 and TRBJ1-1; 7 positions match TRBD1. CDR1 ENHRY and CDR2 SYGVKD come from the germline V gene. The CDR3 is 17 residues long. Trimming cost V 3 bases and J 0 bases; bases outside gene matches: 10. The CDR3: CAISESAGGYMNTEAFF. CDR3 DNA sequence: TGTGCCATCAGTGAATCGGCAGGGGGGTACATGAACACTGAAGCTTTCTTT.

This clonotype has ten or more counts. The chain employs TRBV12-3 or TRBV12-4 and TRBJ2-7, with 8 bases identical to TRBD2. V gave up 5 bases and J gave up 3 bases; unmatched junction bases: 6. The CDR3 has 14 residues. CDR3 region: CASSIQTSDYEQYF. The CDR3 region has the DNA TGTGCCAGCAGTATTCAGACTAGCGACTACGAGCAGTACTTC.

This clonotype was picked up many times. The chain carries TRBV12-3 or TRBV12-4 and TRBJ2-1; D gene uncertain. There are 12 residues in the CDR3. The V gene lost 6 bases and the J gene lost 1 base, with 4 bases spanning the gap. The CDR3 loop is CASSGSYNEQFF. The DNA for the CDR3 is TGTGCCAGCAGCGGATCCTACAATGAGCAGTTCTTC.

The CDR3 spells CASSDPRERDTQYF. In DNA form, the CDR3 reads TGTGCCAGCAGTGACCCCCGGGAGCGGGATACGCAGTATTTT. The gene calls are TRBV2 and TRBJ2-3; D may be TRBD2 (6 bases). V was shortened by 3 bases and J by 6 bases, with 13 bases between the two germline ends. Germline values: CDR1 SNHLY, CDR2 FYNNEI. This CDR3 has 14 residues.

This clonotype was counted only a few times. The J gene is TRBJ1-4, the V gene TRBV15; D not certain. Per the germline V gene, CDR1 is LNHNV and CDR2 is YYDKDF (reference sequence). The V and J ends lost 8 bases and 0 bases respectively, with 10 bases between them. CDR3 size: 14 residues. The CDR3, as DNA: TGTGCCACCGCTTCGACAACAACTAATGAAAAACTGTTTTTT. It yields the protein CATASTTTNEKLFF. The full variable domain, in which reference TRBV15 and TRBJ1-4 provide the parts outside the CDR3, is DAMVIQNPRYQVTQFGKPVTLSCSQTLNHNVMYWYQQKSSQAPKLLFHYYDKDFNNEADTPDNFQSRRPNTSFCFLDIRSPGLGDTAMYLCATASTTTNEKLFFGSGTQLSVL.

This clonotype was recorded many times. V is TRBV12-3 or TRBV12-4 and J is TRBJ2-2, with D perhaps given as TRBD1 or TRBD2 (5 bases each). Between the trimmed V and J ends, which lost 3 bases and 7 bases, there was a span of 12 bases. The CDR3 is 14 residues long. CDR3 DNA sequence: TGTGCCAGCAGTTTGCAGGGAGCTATCGGGGAGCTGTTTTTT. The encoded protein is CASSLQGAIGELFF.

In this sample, this clonotype turned up many times. The rearrangement joins TRBV5-1 to TRBJ1-3; 7 bases match TRBD1. The germline V gene has CDR1 SGHRS and CDR2 YFSETQ. J gave up 3 bases and V 4 bases, and 10 bases lay outside the gene matches. This CDR3 is 16 amino acids long. The CDR3 DNA reads TGCGCCAGCAGCGACGGAGGGACAGTGAGTGGAAACACCATATATTTT. Protein product: CASSDGGTVSGNTIYF.

This clonotype was recorded many times. This CDR3 is CASSLGAAGHQPQHF. The CDR3 DNA sequence: TGTGCCAGCAGCTTAGGCGCCGCAGGGCATCAGCCCCAGCATTTT. The chain recombines TRBV7-9 with TRBJ1-5; D perhaps matches TRBD1 (5 bases). The V end was cut by 1 base, the J end by 5 bases, with 12 bases between. Germline CDR1 and CDR2: SEHNR and FQNEAQ (reference sequence). This CDR3 is 15 amino acids long.

This clonotype was seen ten or more times. The chain joins TRBV7-2 to TRBJ2-3, with 7 bases fitting TRBD2. The CDR3 is 14 residues long. Per germline, CDR1 SGHTA and CDR2 FQGNSA. J lost 2 bases, V lost 5 bases, and 4 bases had no gene match. DNA for the CDR3: TGTGCCAGCAGCGCCCGGGACTACACAGATACGCAGTATTTT. It translates to CASSARDYTDTQYF. Combining the CDR3 with reference TRBV7-2 and TRBJ2-3 gives the whole variable domain GAGVSQSPSNKVTEKGKDVELRCDPISGHTALYWYRQSLGQGLEFLIYFQGNSAPDKSGLPSDRFSAERTGGSVSTLTIQRTQQEDSAVYLCASSARDYTDTQYFGPGTRLTVL.

This clonotype was picked up many times. The chain is built from TRBV5-6 and TRBJ2-5; TRBD2 is a possible D gene (6 bases). The CDR3 sequence is 14 residues long. Germline V gene sequence: CDR1 SGHDT, CDR2 YYEEEE. Trimming removed 2 bases from V and 4 bases from J, with 12 bases in between. CDR3 protein: CASSLDGGAETQYF. DNA for the CDR3: TGTGCCAGCAGCTTAGACGGCGGGGCAGAGACCCAGTACTTC.

There are many counts of this clonotype. The rearrangement joins TRBV4-1 to TRBJ2-1; 8 positions agree with TRBD2. The ends lost 3 bases at V and 10 bases at J; junction bases unmatched: 11. Per the germline V gene, CDR1 is MGHRA and CDR2 is YSYEKL. CDR3 size: 15 residues. The CDR3 region has the DNA TGCGCCAGCAGCCATGGGACTAGTTTATTGGGCGAGCAGTTCTTC. As protein: CASSHGTSLLGEQFF.

This clonotype occurred many times. The chain is built from TRBV12-3 or TRBV12-4 and TRBJ2-3, with 10 bases lining up with TRBD2. Trimming removed 6 bases from V and 0 bases from J; junction bases left unmatched: 6. The CDR3 consists of 16 residues. CDR3 in DNA: TGTGCCAGCAGCGGACTAGCGGTTACTAGCACAGATACGCAGTATTTT. This codes for CASSGLAVTSTDTQYF.

This clonotype was found many times. The V call is TRBV4-1, the J call TRBJ2-5; 10 nucleotides agree with TRBD1. Germline V gene sequence: CDR1 MGHRA, CDR2 YSYEKL. The CDR3 runs 16 residues. Trimming cost V 4 bases and J 4 bases; bases outside gene matches: 9. CDR3 in DNA: TGCGCCAGCAGCCCGACCTTCGACAGGGGGCTAGAGACCCAGTACTTC. Protein sequence: CASSPTFDRGLETQYF.

This clonotype was counted many times. The J gene is TRBJ2-7, the V gene TRBV5-1; no reliable D call. This CDR3 is 14 amino acids long. Looked up from germline, CDR1 is SGHRS and CDR2 is YFSETQ. Trimming pared 0 bases from V and 4 bases from J, leaving 11 bases between. In DNA form, the CDR3 reads TGCGCCAGCAGCTTGGAGGGAATCCTTTACGAGCAGTACTTC. It specifies CASSLEGILYEQYF.

The CDR3 DNA follows: TGTGCCACGGCGGGACAGTCCAATCAGCCCCAGCATTTT. Its translation: CATAGQSNQPQHF. V usage is TRBV15 and J usage is TRBJ1-5; 7 bases fit TRBD1. Germline lookup yields CDR1 LNHNV and CDR2 YYDKDF (reference sequence). With V trimmed by 9 bases and J by 3 bases, 5 bases remained unmatched. The CDR3 runs to 13 residues.

The sample holds many counts of this clonotype. The chain couples TRBV4-1 to TRBJ2-5; D gene ambiguous. V gave up 1 base and J gave up 5 bases, with 11 bases separating them. The germline V gene encodes CDR1 MGHRA and CDR2 YSYEKL. This CDR3 is 14 amino acids long. The CDR3 nucleotides are TGCGCCAGCAGCCAAGTTTCCGGACGCGAGACCCAGTACTTC. As protein: CASSQVSGRETQYF.

This clonotype was seen repeatedly, ten times or more. The CDR3 DNA reads as TGCGCCAGCAGCTGGGGGGCCCTAACCTACGAGCAGTACTTC. Encoded protein: CASSWGALTYEQYF. The rearrangement joins TRBV5-1 to TRBJ2-7; D tentatively fits TRBD1 or TRBD2 (6 bases each). CDR1 is SGHRS, CDR2 YFSETQ, per germline. This CDR3 has 14 residues. The V end was cut by 3 bases, the J end by 2 bases, with 12 bases between.

This clonotype appeared many times. The genes are TRBV7-2 and TRBJ2-3; TRBD1 or TRBD2 may be the D gene (7 bases each). Germline CDR1 is SGHTA and CDR2 is FQGNSA. The CDR3 length is 17 residues. Trimming shortened V by 6 bases and J by 2 bases, and 21 bases separated the two germline ends. This chain's CDR3 is CASRPGGGQTNTDTQYF. In DNA form, the CDR3 reads TGTGCCAGCAGGCCAGGGGGGGGTCAAACGAACACAGATACGCAGTATTTT.